This entry features one T cell receptor (beta chain) sequence. The sample originates from a study of T cells expressing NK-cell markers. Study summary: Cells sorted as CD3+CD56+NKG2C+, CD3+CD56+NKG2C- and CD3+CD56-NKG2C+ T cells supplied the TCR beta repertoires.

5'RACE template switching with UMIs generated TCR beta cDNA. TCRdb reanalyzed the 5' RACE reads, giving one entry per CDR3 protein sequence and no DNA. The sample table includes about 150,000 distinct CDR3 sequences. The CDR3 sequence is 17 residues long. The V gene's germline CDR1 is KGHSH and CDR2 LQKENI. Material: blood T cells: a sorted CD56 or NKG2C T cell subset, CD4+ or CD8+ T cells, or bulk PBMC T cells (not recorded which). The receptor was isolated from a woman aged 50 to 60 in good health. The chain carries TRBV18 and TRBJ2-5; absent DNA, TCRdb's TRBD2 call cannot be checked. This chain's CDR3 is CASSPPTSGVPGETQYF.